A selection of T cell receptor beta chains follows, all from one sample in a study of shared T cell receptors in the human thymus. Method: immunoSEQ multiplex PCR; TCRdb's copy keeps in-frame clones and lacks some. The profile shows 500,000 to 850,000 clones, around 87% of them singletons. This sample also belongs to another study, concerning human thymus T cells.

Sequenced input: thymocytes. These receptor sequences come from a boy in the first two years of life with a congenital heart defect. Each CDR3 is given with its conserved first and last residue. The order of the fields is D gene, CDR3 length, clone size, J gene, V gene, CDR3 DNA, CDR3 protein. The D gene is left open where the match is weak. Expanded clones get a size class; other rows say once, few or many, or leave the size out.

d_gene: TRBD2
len: 19
abundance: once
j_gene: TRBJ2-2
v_gene: TRBV14
CDR3nt: TGTGCCAGCAGCCAAGATAGATCGCGGGAGCCGACGCACACCGGGGAGCTGTTTTTT
CDR3aa: CASSQDRSREPTHTGELFF

d_gene: .
len: 12
abundance: .
j_gene: TRBJ1-1
v_gene: TRBV30
CDR3nt: TGTGCCTGGAGCCCGGGTGCCACTGAAGCTTTCTTT
CDR3aa: CAWSPGATEAFF

d_gene: .
len: 14
abundance: .
j_gene: TRBJ2-2
v_gene: TRBV6-1
CDR3nt: TGTGCCAGCAGTTATACAGGGAACACCGGGGAGCTGTTTTTT
CDR3aa: CASSYTGNTGELFF

d_gene: TRBD1
len: 16
abundance: .
j_gene: TRBJ2-3
v_gene: TRBV5-1
CDR3nt: TGCGCCAGCAGCTGGGACAGGGCTTTTCGCACAGATACGCAGTATTTT
CDR3aa: CASSWDRAFRTDTQYF

d_gene: TRBD2
len: 14
abundance: .
j_gene: TRBJ2-7
v_gene: TRBV10-3
CDR3nt: TGTGCCATCAGCAAGGGACTAGAAAGCCACGAGCAGTACTTC
CDR3aa: CAISKGLESHEQYF

d_gene: .
len: 16
abundance: .
j_gene: TRBJ2-3
v_gene: TRBV27
CDR3nt: TGTGCCAGCAGCGTTGCCCCGACTAGTCCCACAGATACGCAGTATTTT
CDR3aa: CASSVAPTSPTDTQYF

d_gene: TRBD2
len: 17
abundance: .
j_gene: TRBJ2-1
v_gene: TRBV4-1
CDR3nt: TGCGCCAGCAGCCTCCCTCGGGGACTAGAAGGGTACAATGAGCAGTTCTTC
CDR3aa: CASSLPRGLEGYNEQFF

d_gene: .
len: 18
abundance: .
j_gene: TRBJ1-1
v_gene: TRBV28
CDR3nt: TGTGCCAGCAGTTTCCCCACACAGGGCCTCTTGGGACACACTGAAGCTTTCTTT
CDR3aa: CASSFPTQGLLGHTEAFF

d_gene: .
len: 15
abundance: .
j_gene: TRBJ2-7
v_gene: TRBV4-1
CDR3nt: TGCGCCAGCAGCCGATGGACTATCCCAAACTACGAGCAGTACTTC
CDR3aa: CASSRWTIPNYEQYF

d_gene: TRBD1
len: 15
abundance: .
j_gene: TRBJ2-1
v_gene: TRBV30
CDR3nt: TGTGCCTGGAATGTTGTGACAGGGGGCTATACTGAGCAGTTCTTC
CDR3aa: CAWNVVTGGYTEQFF

d_gene: TRBD2
len: 17
abundance: .
j_gene: TRBJ2-7
v_gene: TRBV28
CDR3nt: TGTGCCAGCAGGCCCCGAGAGGTTGCGGGAGGTGCCTACGAGCAGTACTTC
CDR3aa: CASRPREVAGGAYEQYF

d_gene: .
len: 13
abundance: .
j_gene: TRBJ2-2
v_gene: TRBV28
CDR3nt: TGTGCCAGCACCCCTGGCAACACCGGGGAGCTGTTTTTT
CDR3aa: CASTPGNTGELFF

d_gene: TRBD1
len: 15
abundance: once
j_gene: TRBJ1-6
v_gene: TRBV10-3
CDR3nt: TGTGCCATCCGGGACAGGGACTCCTATAATTCACCCCTCCACTTT
CDR3aa: CAIRDRDSYNSPLHF

d_gene: TRBD2
len: 15
abundance: .
j_gene: TRBJ2-1
v_gene: TRBV5-6
CDR3nt: TGTGCCAGCAGCTTGGACGCGGGAGGGTACAATGAGCAGTTCTTC
CDR3aa: CASSLDAGGYNEQFF

d_gene: TRBD2
len: 17
abundance: .
j_gene: TRBJ2-1
v_gene: TRBV9
CDR3nt: TGTGCCAGCAGCGTAGAAAATAGCGGGGGGGCGACCGGTGAGCAGTTCTTC
CDR3aa: CASSVENSGGATGEQFF

d_gene: TRBD1
len: 15
abundance: .
j_gene: TRBJ2-7
v_gene: TRBV19
CDR3nt: TGTGCCAGTAGTATCAGACAGGGGATGTCCTACGAGCAGTACTTC
CDR3aa: CASSIRQGMSYEQYF

d_gene: TRBD1
len: 17
abundance: .
j_gene: TRBJ1-3
v_gene: TRBV13
CDR3nt: TGTGCCAGCAGCTCCCGGGACAGGGTTGCAGTTGGAAACACCATATATTTT
CDR3aa: CASSSRDRVAVGNTIYF

d_gene: .
len: 18
abundance: once
j_gene: TRBJ2-2
v_gene: TRBV28
CDR3nt: TGTGCCAGCGGCTCCGGCGACCGGAGAGGCCCGAACACCGGGGAGCTGTTTTTT
CDR3aa: CASGSGDRRGPNTGELFF

d_gene: TRBD2
len: 15
abundance: .
j_gene: TRBJ2-3
v_gene: TRBV7-3
CDR3nt: TGTGCCAGCAGCTTAAGTCGGACTAGAGAAGATACGCAGTATTTT
CDR3aa: CASSLSRTREDTQYF

d_gene: TRBD1
len: 15
abundance: .
j_gene: TRBJ2-2
v_gene: TRBV2
CDR3nt: TGTGCCAGCACACGACCGACAGGGTCCCCCGGGGAGCTGTTTTTT
CDR3aa: CASTRPTGSPGELFF

d_gene: .
len: 14
abundance: .
j_gene: TRBJ1-5
v_gene: TRBV6-1
CDR3nt: TGTGCCAGCAGTGTTCGGTGTTGCAATCAGCCCCAGCATTTT
CDR3aa: CASSVRCCNQPQHF

d_gene: .
len: 13
abundance: .
j_gene: TRBJ1-1
v_gene: TRBV30
CDR3nt: TGTGCCTGGGCGACAGCAATGAACACTGAAGCTTTCTTT
CDR3aa: CAWATAMNTEAFF

d_gene: .
len: 15
abundance: once
j_gene: TRBJ2-3
v_gene: TRBV4-3
CDR3nt: TGCGCCAGCAGCCTCTTGGGGAGTGTAACAGATACGCAGTATTTT
CDR3aa: CASSLLGSVTDTQYF